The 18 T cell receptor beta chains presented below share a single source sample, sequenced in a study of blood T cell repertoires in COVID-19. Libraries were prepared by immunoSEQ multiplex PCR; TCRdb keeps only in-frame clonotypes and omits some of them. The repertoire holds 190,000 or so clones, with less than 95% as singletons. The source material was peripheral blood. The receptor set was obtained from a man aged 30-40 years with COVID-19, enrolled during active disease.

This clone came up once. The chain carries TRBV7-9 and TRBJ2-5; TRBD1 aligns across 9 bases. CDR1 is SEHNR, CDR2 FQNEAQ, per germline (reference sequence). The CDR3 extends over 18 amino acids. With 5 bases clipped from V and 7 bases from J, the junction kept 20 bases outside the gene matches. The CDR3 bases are TGTGCCAGCAGCCACTTCCACACCGGGACAGGGTCGGGAGGGACCCAGTACTTC. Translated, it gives CASSHFHTGTGSGGTQYF.

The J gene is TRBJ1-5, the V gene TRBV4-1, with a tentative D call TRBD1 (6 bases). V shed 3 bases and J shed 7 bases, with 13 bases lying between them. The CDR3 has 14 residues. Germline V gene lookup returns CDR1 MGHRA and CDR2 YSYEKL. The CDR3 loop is CASSQPPQGQPQHF. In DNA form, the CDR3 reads TGCGCCAGCAGCCAGCCCCCTCAGGGGCAGCCCCAGCATTTT.

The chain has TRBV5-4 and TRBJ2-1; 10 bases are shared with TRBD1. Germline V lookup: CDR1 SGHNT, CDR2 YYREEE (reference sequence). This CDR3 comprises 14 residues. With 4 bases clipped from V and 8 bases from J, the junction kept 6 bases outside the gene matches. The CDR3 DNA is TGTGCCAGCAGCCGGACAGGGGGGAGGGATGAGCAGTTCTTC. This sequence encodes CASSRTGGRDEQFF.

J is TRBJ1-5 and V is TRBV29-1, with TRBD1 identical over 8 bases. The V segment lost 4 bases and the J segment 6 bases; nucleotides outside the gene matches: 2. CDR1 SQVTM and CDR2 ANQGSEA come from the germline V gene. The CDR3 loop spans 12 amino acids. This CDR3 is CSVAQGGQPQHF. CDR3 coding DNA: TGCAGCGTTGCACAGGGGGGTCAGCCCCAGCATTTT. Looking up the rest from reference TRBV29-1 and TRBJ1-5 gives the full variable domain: SAVISQKPSRDICQRGTSLTIQCQVDSQVTMMFWYRQQPGQSLTLIATANQGSEATYESGFVIDKFPISRPNLTFSTLTVSNMSPEDSSIYLCSVAQGGQPQHFGDGTRLSIL.

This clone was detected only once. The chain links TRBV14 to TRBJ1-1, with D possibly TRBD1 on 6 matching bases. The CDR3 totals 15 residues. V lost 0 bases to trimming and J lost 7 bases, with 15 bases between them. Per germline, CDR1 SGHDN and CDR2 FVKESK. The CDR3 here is CASSQERGNRFEAFF. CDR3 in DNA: TGTGCCAGCAGCCAAGAGAGGGGGAACAGGTTTGAAGCTTTCTTT.

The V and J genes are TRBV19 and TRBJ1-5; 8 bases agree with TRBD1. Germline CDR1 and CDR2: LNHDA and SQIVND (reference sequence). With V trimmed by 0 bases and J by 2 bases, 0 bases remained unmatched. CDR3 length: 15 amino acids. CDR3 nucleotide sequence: TGTGCCAGTAGTATAGAGGGACAGGGCAATCAGCCCCAGCATTTT. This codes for CASSIEGQGNQPQHF.

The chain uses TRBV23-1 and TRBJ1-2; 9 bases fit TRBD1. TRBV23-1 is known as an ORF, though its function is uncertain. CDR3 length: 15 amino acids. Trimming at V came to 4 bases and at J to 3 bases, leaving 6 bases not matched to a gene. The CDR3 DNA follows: TGCGCCAGCAGTCCGGGGACAGGGAGTCACTATGGCTACACCTTC. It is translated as CASSPGTGSHYGYTF.

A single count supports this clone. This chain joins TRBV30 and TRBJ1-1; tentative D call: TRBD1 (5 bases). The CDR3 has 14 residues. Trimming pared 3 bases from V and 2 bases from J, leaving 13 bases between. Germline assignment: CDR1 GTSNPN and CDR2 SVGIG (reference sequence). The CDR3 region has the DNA TGTGCCTGGAGGGAATGGGGCCGCAACACTGAAGCTTTCTTT. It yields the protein CAWREWGRNTEAFF.

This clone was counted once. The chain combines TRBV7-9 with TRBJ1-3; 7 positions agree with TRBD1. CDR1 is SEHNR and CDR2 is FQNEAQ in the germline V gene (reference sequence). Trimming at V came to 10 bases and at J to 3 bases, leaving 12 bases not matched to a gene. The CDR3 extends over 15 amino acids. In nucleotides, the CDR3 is TGTGCCACCGCAGTCGCCGGGACAGTTGGAAACACCATATATTTT. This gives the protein CATAVAGTVGNTIYF.

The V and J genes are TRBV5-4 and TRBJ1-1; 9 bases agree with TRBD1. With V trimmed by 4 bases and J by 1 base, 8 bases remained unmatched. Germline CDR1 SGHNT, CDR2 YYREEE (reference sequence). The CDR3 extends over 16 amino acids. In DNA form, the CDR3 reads TGTGCCAGCAGCGGAGGGGGGGACAGGGCGAACACTGAAGCTTTCTTT. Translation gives CASSGGGDRANTEAFF. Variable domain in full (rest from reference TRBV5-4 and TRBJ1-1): ETGVTQSPTHLIKTRGQQVTLRCSSQSGHNTVSWYQQALGQGPQFIFQYYREEENGRGNFPPRFSGLQFPNYSSELNVNALELDDSALYLCASSGGGDRANTEAFFGQGTRLTVV.

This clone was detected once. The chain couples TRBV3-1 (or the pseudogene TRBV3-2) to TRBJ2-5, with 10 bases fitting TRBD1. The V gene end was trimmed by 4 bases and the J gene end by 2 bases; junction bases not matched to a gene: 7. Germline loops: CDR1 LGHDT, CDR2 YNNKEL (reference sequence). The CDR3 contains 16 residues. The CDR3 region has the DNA TGTGCCAGCAGCCGAATTGGGACAGGGGTGCAAGAGACCCAGTACTTC. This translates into CASSRIGTGVQETQYF.

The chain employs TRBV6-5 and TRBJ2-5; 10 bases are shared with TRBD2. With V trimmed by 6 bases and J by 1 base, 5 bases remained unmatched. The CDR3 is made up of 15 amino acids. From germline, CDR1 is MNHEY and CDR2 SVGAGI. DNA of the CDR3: TGTGCCAGCAGACCTAGCGGGGGATTCCAAGAGACCCAGTACTTC. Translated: CASRPSGGFQETQYF.

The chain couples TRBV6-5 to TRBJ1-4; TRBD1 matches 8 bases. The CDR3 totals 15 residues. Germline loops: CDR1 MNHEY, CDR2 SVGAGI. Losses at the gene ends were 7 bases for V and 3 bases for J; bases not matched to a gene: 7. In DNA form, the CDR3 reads TGTGCCAGCAATACCGGACAGGGCCCTAATGAAAAACTGTTTTTT. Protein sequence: CASNTGQGPNEKLFF.

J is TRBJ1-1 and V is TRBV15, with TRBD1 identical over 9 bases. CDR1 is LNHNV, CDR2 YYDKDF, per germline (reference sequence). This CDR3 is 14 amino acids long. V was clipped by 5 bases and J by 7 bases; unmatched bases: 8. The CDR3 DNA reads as TGTGCCACCAGCCCTGGCGGGACAGGGCTTGAAGCTTTCTTT. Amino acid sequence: CATSPGGTGLEAFF.

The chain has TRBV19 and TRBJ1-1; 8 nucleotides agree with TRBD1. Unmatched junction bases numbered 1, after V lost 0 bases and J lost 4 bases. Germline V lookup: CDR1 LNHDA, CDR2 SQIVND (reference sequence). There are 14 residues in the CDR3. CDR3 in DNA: TGTGCCAGTAGTATAGAAACAGGGGGCACTGAAGCTTTCTTT. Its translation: CASSIETGGTEAFF.

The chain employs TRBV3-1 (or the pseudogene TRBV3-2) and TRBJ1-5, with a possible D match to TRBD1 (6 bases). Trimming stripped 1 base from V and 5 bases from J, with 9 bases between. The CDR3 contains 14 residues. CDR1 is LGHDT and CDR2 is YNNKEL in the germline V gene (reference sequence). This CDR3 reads CASSQVQGDQPQHF. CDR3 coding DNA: TGTGCCAGCAGCCAAGTACAGGGAGATCAGCCCCAGCATTTT.

The CDR3 DNA reads TGTGCCAGCAGTGCACAGGGAGCGAAGCAGCCCCAGCATTTT. It codes for CASSAQGAKQPQHF. The rearrangement links TRBV2 to TRBJ1-5; TRBD1 is a possible D gene (6 bases). The CDR3 sequence is 14 residues long. V dropped 4 bases and J dropped 7 bases, with 14 bases sitting between them. Germline lookup yields CDR1 SNHLY and CDR2 FYNNEI.

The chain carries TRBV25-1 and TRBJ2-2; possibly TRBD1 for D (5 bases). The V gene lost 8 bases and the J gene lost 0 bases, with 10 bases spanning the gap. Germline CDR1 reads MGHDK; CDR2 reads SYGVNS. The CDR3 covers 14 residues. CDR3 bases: TGTGCCAGCGGGGCTCCCACGAACACCGGGGAGCTGTTTTTT. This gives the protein CASGAPTNTGELFF.